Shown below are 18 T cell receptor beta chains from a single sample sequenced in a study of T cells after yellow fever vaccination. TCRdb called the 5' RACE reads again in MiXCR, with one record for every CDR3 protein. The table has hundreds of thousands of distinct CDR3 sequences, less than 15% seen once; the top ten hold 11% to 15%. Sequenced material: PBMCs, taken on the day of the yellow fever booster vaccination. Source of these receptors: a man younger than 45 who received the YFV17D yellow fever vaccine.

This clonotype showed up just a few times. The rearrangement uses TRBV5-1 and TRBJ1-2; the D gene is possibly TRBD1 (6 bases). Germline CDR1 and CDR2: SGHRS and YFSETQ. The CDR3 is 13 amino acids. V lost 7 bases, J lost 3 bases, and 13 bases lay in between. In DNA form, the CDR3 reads TGCGCCAGCTCGGGGGGCATATACTATGGCTACACCTTC. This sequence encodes CASSGGIYYGYTF.

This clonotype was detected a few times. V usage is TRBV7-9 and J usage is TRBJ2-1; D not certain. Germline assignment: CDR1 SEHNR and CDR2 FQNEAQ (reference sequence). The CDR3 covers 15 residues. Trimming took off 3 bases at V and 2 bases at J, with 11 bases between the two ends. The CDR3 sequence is CASSLPHTAYNEQFF. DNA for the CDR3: TGTGCCAGCAGCTTGCCCCATACCGCCTACAATGAGCAGTTCTTC.

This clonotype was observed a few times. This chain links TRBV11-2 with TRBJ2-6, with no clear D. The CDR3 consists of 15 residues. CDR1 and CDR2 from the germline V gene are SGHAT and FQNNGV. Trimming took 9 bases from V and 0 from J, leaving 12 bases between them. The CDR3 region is CASKTGISGANVLTF. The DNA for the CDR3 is TGTGCCAGTAAGACCGGTATCTCTGGGGCCAACGTCCTGACTTTC.

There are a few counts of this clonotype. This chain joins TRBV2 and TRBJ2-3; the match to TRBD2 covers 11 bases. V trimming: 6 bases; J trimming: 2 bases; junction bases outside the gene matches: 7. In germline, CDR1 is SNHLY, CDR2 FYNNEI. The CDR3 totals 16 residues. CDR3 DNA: TGTGCCAGCAGAAAGGGACTAGCGGCCAACACAGATACGCAGTATTTT. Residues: CASRKGLAANTDTQYF.

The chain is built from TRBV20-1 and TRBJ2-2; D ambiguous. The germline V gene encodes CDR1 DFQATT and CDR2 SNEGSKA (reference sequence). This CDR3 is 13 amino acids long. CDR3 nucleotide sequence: TGCAGCGTCTGGACGAGTAGCACCGGGGAGCTGTTTTTT. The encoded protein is CSVWTSSTGELFF.

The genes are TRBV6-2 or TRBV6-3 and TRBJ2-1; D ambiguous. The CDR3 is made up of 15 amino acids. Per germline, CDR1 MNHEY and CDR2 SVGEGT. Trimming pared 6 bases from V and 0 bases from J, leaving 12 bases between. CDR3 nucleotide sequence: TGTGCCAGCAGATCCCGTGCCTACTCCTACAATGAGCAGTTCTTC. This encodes CASRSRAYSYNEQFF.

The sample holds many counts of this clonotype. CDR3 coding DNA: TGTGCCAGCCGGGGACAGGGGAACACTGAAGCTTTCTTT. Its translation is CASRGQGNTEAFF. The chain employs TRBV25-1 and TRBJ1-1; 9 bases are shared with TRBD1. The V and J ends lost 8 bases and 1 base, in that order; junction bases with no gene match: 2. From germline, CDR1 is MGHDK and CDR2 SYGVNS. The CDR3 is 13 amino acids. Full variable domain (outside the CDR3, taken from reference TRBV25-1 and TRBJ1-1): EADIYQTPRYLVIGTGKKITLECSQTMGHDKMYWYQQDPGMELHLIHYSYGVNSTEKGDLSSESTVSRIRTEHFPLTLESARPSHTSQYLCASRGQGNTEAFFGQGTRLTVV.

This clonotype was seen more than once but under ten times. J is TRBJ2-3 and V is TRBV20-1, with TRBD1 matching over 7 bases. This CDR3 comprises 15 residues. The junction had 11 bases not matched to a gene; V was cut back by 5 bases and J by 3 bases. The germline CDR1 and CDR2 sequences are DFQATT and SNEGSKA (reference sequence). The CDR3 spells CSAEGALLKTDTQYF. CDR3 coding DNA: TGCAGTGCTGAGGGGGCCCTGCTTAAGACAGATACGCAGTATTTT.

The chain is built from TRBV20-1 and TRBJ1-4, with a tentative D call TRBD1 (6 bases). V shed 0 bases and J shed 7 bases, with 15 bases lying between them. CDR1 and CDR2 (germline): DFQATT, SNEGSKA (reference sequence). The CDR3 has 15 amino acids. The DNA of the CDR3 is TGCAGTGCTAGAGATTCGTCGGGGGGGGCTGAAAAACTGTTTTTT. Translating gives CSARDSSGGAEKLFF.

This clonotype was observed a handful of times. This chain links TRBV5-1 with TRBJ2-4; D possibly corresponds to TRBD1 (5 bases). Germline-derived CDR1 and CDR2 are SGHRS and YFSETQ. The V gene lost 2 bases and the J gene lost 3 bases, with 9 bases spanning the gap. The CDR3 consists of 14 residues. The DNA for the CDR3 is TGCGCCAGCAGCTTCTCCAGGGACAAAAACATTCAGTACTTC. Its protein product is CASSFSRDKNIQYF. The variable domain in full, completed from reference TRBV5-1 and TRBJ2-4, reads KAGVTQTPRYLIKTRGQQVTLSCSPISGHRSVSWYQQTPGQGLQFLFEYFSETQRNKGNFPGRFSGRQFSNSRSEMNVSTLELGDSALYLCASSFSRDKNIQYFGAGTRLSVL.

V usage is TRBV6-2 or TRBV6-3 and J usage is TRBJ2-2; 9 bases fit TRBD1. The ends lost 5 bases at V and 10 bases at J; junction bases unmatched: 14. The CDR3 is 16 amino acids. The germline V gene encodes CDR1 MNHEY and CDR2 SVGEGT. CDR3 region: CASSDRDRAFYEELFF. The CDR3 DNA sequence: TGTGCCAGCAGTGACCGGGACAGGGCGTTTTATGAGGAGCTGTTTTTT.

The CDR3, as DNA: TGTGCCAGCAGCTCCCTTGGGACTAGCGGGATTGAGACCCAGTACTTC. It yields the protein CASSSLGTSGIETQYF. This chain connects TRBV7-2 to TRBJ2-5; TRBD2 matches at 13 bases. The CDR3 runs 16 residues. Unmatched junction bases numbered 7, after V lost 4 bases and J lost 5 bases. The germline V gene encodes CDR1 SGHTA and CDR2 FQGNSA.

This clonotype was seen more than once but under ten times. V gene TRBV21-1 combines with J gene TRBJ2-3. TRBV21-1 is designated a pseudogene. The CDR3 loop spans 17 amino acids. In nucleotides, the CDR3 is TGTGCCAGCAGCAAAGATATCCTTTGGTGTTGGGTAGATACGCAGTATTTT. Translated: CASSKDILWCWVDTQYF.

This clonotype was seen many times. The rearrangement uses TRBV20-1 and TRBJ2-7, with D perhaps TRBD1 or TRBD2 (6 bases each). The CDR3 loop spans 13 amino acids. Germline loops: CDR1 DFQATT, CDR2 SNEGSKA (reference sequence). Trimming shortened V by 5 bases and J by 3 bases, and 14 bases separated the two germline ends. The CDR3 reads CSARGQFGYEQYF. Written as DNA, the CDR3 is TGCAGTGCTCGGGGGCAGTTCGGCTACGAGCAGTACTTC.

CDR3 amino acids: CSASPTDIMTQYF. CDR3 in DNA: TGCAGTGCTAGTCCAACGGACATTATGACCCAGTACTTC. The rearrangement joins TRBV20-1 to TRBJ2-5, with D perhaps TRBD1 (5 bases). Trimming took off 3 bases at V and 7 bases at J, with 15 bases between the two ends. This CDR3 contains 13 residues. Germline V lookup: CDR1 DFQATT, CDR2 SNEGSKA (reference sequence).

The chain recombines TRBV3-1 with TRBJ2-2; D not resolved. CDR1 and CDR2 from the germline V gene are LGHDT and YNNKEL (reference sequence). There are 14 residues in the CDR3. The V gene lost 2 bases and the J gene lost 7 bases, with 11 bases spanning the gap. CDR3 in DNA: TGTGCCAGCAGCCAAAATTGGGGAAACGGGGAGCTGTTTTTT. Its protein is CASSQNWGNGELFF.

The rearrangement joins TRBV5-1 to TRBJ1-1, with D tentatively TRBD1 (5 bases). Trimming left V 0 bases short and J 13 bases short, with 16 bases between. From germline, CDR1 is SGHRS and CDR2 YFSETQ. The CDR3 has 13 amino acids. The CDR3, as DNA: TGCGCCAGCAGCTTGGAATCTCGGGACGTTGGTTTCTTT. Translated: CASSLESRDVGFF.

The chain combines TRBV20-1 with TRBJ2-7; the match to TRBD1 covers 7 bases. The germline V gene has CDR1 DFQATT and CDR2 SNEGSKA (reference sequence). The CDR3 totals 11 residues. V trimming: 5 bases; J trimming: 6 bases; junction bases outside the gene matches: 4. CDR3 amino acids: CSAPQGVEQYF. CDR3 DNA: TGCAGTGCTCCGCAGGGGGTCGAGCAGTACTTC.